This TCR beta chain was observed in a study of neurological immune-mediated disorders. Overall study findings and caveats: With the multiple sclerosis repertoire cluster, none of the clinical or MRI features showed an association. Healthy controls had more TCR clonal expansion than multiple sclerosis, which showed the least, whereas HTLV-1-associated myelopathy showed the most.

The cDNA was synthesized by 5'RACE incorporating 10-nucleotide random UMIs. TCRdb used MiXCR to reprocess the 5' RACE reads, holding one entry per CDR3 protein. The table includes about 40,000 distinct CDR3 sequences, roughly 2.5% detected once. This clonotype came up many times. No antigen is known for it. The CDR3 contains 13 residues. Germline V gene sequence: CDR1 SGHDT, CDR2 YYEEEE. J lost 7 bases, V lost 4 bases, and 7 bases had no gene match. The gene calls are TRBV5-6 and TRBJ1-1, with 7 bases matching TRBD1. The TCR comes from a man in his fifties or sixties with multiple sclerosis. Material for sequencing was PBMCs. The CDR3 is CASSRRGTDEAFF. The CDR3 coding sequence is TGTGCCAGCAGCCGGAGGGGGACAGATGAAGCTTTCTTT.